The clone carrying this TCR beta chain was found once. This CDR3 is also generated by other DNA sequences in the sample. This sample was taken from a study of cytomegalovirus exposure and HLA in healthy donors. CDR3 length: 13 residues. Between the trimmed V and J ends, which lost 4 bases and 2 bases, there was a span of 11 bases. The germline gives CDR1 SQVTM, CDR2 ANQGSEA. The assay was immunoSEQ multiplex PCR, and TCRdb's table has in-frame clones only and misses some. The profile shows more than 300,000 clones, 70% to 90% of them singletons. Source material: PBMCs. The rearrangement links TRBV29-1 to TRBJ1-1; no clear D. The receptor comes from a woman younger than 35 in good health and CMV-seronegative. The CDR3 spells CSVAPVLNTEAFF. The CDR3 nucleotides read TGCAGCGTTGCCCCGGTCCTAAACACTGAAGCTTTCTTT.